These 5 T cell receptor beta chains were sequenced from one sample in a study of blood T cell repertoires in COVID-19. Clones were read by immunoSEQ multiplex PCR, and TCRdb kept only the in-frame ones, dropping some. The sample has 200,000 to 250,000 clones, 75% to 85% seen once. Sequenced sample: peripheral blood. These receptors originate from a human donor in a cohort sampled during active COVID-19.

The genes are TRBV19 and TRBJ1-5; maybe TRBD1 (5 bases). V was pared by 6 bases and J by 6 bases, with 18 bases between. This CDR3 contains 15 residues. Looked up from germline, CDR1 is LNHDA and CDR2 is SQIVND (reference sequence). CDR3 in DNA: TGTGCCAGTAGCTTCCTAGGGCAGGGTTCTCAGCCCCAGCATTTT. It encodes CASSFLGQGSQPQHF.

V usage is TRBV6-5 and J usage is TRBJ2-3; possible D gene TRBD2, 6 bases. The length of the CDR3 is 15 residues. CDR1 is MNHEY and CDR2 is SVGAGI in the germline V gene. V was trimmed by 5 bases and J by 3 bases, leaving 15 bases between them. In nucleotides, the CDR3 is TGTGCCAGCAGTCAACTCCTGGGACTGACAGATACGCAGTATTTT. Residues: CASSQLLGLTDTQYF.

This chain links TRBV5-8 with TRBJ2-7; D is perhaps TRBD1 (6 bases). CDR1 and CDR2 from the germline V gene are SGHTS and YDEGEE. Trimming shortened V by 0 bases and J by 6 bases, and 7 bases separated the two germline ends. The CDR3 sequence is 12 residues long. CDR3 bases: TGTGCCAGCAGCTTGGGGACAGCCGAGCAGTACTTC. It translates to CASSLGTAEQYF.

The chain joins TRBV5-1 to TRBJ1-5; D perhaps matches TRBD1 (6 bases). The CDR3 is 15 amino acids. Germline V gene lookup returns CDR1 SGHRS and CDR2 YFSETQ. V lost 4 bases to trimming and J lost 0 bases, with 11 bases between them. CDR3 protein: CASSPTGYSNQPQHF. CDR3 bases: TGCGCCAGCAGCCCCACAGGGTATAGCAATCAGCCCCAGCATTTT.

V is TRBV7-8 and J is TRBJ1-2; the D is unclear. Trimming took off 1 base at V and 3 bases at J, with 6 bases between the two ends. The germline CDR1 and CDR2 sequences are SGHVS and FQNEAQ. The CDR3 length is 13 residues. The CDR3 loop reads CASSLGADYGYTF. The DNA for the CDR3 is TGTGCCAGCAGCTTAGGAGCGGACTATGGCTACACCTTC. The full variable domain, completed using reference TRBV7-8 and TRBJ1-2, is GAGVSQSPRYKVAKRGQDVALRCDPISGHVSLFWYQQALGQGPEFLTYFQNEAQLDKSGLPSDRFFAERPEGSVSTLKIQRTQQEDSAVYLCASSLGADYGYTFGSGTRLTVV.